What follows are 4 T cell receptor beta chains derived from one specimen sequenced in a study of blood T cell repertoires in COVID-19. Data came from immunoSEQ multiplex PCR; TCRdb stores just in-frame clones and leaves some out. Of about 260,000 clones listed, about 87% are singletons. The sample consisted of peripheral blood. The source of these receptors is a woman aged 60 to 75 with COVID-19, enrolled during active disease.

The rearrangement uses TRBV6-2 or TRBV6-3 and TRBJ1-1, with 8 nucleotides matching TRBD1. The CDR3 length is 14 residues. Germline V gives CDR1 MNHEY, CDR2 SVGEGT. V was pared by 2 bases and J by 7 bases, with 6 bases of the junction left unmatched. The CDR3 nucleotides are TGTGCCAGCAGTTACACAGGGGGAGTCGGTGAAGCTTTCTTT. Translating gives CASSYTGGVGEAFF.

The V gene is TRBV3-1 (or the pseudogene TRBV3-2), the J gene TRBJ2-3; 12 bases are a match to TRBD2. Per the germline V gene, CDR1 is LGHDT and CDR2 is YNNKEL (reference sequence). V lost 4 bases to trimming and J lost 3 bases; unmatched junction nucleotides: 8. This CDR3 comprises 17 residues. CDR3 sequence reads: CASSPSSGRAGTDTQYF. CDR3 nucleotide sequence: TGTGCCAGCAGCCCTTCTAGCGGGAGGGCCGGGACAGATACGCAGTATTTT.

CDR3 sequence (DNA): TGTGCCACAGGGACTAGCGGGAACACCGGGGAGCTGTTTTTT. The encoded protein is CATGTSGNTGELFF. J is TRBJ2-2 and V is TRBV10-3; 11 bases match TRBD2. After removal of 10 bases from V and 1 base from J, the junction contained 2 bases not matched to a gene. Germline assignment: CDR1 ENHRY and CDR2 SYGVKD. The CDR3 spans 14 residues.

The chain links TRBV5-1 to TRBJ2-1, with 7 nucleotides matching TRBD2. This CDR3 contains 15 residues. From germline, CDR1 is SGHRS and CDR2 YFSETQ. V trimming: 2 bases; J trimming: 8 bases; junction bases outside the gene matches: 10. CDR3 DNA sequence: TGCGCCAGCAGCTTCGCTAGCGGTCAAATCGATGAGCAGTTCTTC. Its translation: CASSFASGQIDEQFF.